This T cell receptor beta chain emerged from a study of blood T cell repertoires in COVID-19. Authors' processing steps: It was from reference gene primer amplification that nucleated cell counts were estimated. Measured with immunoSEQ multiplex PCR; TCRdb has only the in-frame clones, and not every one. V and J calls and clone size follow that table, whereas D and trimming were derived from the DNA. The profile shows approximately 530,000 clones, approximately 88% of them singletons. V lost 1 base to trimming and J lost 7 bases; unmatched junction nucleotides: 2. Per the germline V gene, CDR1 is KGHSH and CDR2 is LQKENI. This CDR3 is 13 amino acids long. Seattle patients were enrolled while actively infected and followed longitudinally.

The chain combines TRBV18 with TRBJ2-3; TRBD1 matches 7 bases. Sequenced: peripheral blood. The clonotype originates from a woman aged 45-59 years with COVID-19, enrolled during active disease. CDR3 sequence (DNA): TGTGCCAGCTCACCACGACAGGGTCATACGCAGTATTTT. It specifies CASSPRQGHTQYF.